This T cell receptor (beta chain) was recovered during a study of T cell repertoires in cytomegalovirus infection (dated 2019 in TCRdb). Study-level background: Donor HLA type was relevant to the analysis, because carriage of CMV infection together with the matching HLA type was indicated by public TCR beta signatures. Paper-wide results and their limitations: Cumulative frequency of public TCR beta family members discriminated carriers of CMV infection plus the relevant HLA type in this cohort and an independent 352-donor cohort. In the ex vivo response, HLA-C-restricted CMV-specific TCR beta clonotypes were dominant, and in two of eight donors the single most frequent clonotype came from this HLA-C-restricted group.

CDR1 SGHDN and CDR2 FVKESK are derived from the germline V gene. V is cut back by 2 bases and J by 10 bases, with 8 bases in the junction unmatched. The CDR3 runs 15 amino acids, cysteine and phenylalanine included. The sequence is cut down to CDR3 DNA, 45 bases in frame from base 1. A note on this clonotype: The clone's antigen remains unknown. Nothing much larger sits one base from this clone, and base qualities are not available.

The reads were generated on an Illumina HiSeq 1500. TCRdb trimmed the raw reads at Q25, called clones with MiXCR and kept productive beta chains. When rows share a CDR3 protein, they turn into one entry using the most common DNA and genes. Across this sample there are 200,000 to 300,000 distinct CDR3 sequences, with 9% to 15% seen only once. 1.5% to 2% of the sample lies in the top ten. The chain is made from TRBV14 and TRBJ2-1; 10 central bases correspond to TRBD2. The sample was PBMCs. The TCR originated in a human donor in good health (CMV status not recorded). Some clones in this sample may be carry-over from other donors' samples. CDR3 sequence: CASSQWLAGVNEQFF. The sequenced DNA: TGTGCCAGCAGCCAATGGCTAGCGGGAGTAAACGAGCAGTTCTTC.